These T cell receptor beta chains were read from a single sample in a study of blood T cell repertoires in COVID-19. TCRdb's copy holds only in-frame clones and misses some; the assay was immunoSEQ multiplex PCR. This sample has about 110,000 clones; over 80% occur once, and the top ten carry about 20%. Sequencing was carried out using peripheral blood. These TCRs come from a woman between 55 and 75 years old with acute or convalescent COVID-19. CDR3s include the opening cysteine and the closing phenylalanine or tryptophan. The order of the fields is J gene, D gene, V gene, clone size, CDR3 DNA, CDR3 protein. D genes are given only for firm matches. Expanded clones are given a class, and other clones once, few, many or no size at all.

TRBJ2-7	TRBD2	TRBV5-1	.	TGCGCCAGCAGCACAGGGACTAGCGGAACCTACGAGCAGTACTTC	CASSTGTSGTYEQYF
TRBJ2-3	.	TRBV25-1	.	TGTGCCAGCAGAGAGGACGGACTCACAGATACGCAGTATTTT	CASREDGLTDTQYF
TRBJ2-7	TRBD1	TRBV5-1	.	TGCGCCAGCAGCCTTGGACAGGTGGGAACCTACGAGCAGTACTTC	CASSLGQVGTYEQYF
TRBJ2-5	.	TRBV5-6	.	TGTGCCAGCAGCTCAGGGAACCTTTGGGAGACCCAGTACTTC	CASSSGNLWETQYF
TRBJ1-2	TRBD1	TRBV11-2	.	TGTGCCAGCAGCCCGGGACAGGGGGTTGGCTACACCTTC	CASSPGQGVGYTF
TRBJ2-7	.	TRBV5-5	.	TGTGCCAGCAGCTTGGATCTAACCTACGAGCAGTACTTC	CASSLDLTYEQYF
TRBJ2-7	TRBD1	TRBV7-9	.	TGTGCCAGCGTCGACCCCGGGACAGGGGATTACGAGCAGTACTTC	CASVDPGTGDYEQYF
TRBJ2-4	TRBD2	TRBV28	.	TGTGCCAGCAGGGGGACTACCCGAGCCAAAAACATTCAGTACTTC	CASRGTTRAKNIQYF
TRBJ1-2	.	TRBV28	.	TGTGCCAGCAGTTTAGGGCGTTTAGGTAACTATGGCTACACCTTC	CASSLGRLGNYGYTF
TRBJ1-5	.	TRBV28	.	TGTGCCAGCATACAGGACGTTAGCAATCAGCCCCAGCATTTT	CASIQDVSNQPQHF
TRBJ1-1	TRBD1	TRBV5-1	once	TGCGCCAGCAGCAGGACCGGGACAGGTTTAGAAGCTTTCTTT	CASSRTGTGLEAFF
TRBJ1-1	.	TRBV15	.	TGTGCCACCAGCAGACACCAGGGCACTGAAGCTTTCTTT	CATSRHQGTEAFF
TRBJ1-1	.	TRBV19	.	TGTGCCAGTTTTCAGGGTGAAGCTTTCTTT	CASFQGEAFF
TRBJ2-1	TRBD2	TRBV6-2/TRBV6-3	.	TGTGCCAGCAGTTACTCCGGGACTAGCGGGATAAGGTATGAGCAGTTCTTC	CASSYSGTSGIRYEQFF
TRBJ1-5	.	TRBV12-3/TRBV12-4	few	TGTGCCAGCAGTTCCTACAATCAGCCCCAGCATTTT	CASSSYNQPQHF
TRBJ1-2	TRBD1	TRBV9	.	TGTGCCAGCAGCGTAGAGGGACAGGGGTACTATGGCTACACCTTC	CASSVEGQGYYGYTF
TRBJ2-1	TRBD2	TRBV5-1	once	TGCGCCAGCAGCGCGGGTATGGGAGTAGCGGGAAGGGATGAGCAGTTCTTC	CASSAGMGVAGRDEQFF
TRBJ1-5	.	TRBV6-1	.	TGTGCCAGCAGTGTCAATTACAGTGGGCGCAATCAGCCCCAGCATTTT	CASSVNYSGRNQPQHF
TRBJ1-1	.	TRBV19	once	TGTGCCAGTAAATTGGGGGCAGCGAACACTGAAGCTTTCTTT	CASKLGAANTEAFF
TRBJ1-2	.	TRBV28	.	TGTGCCAGCAGCCCGGGAGTCTATGGCTACACCTTC	CASSPGVYGYTF